This TCR beta chain was sequenced for a study of T cell repertoires in cytomegalovirus infection (dated by TCRdb to the late 2010s). Regarding the study in general: Peptide stimulations targeted recently identified HLA-C-restricted CMV epitopes, whose presentation resists viral immunomodulation, together with well-studied HLA-B-restricted epitopes. The HLA type of each donor mattered for the analysis, because public TCR beta signatures pointed to carriage of CMV infection along with the matching HLA type.

The sample's treatment or condition label, decoded: in vitro stimulation with specific CMV peptide epitopes to enrich CMV-specific T cells. What the authors observed across the whole study: Carriers of CMV infection plus the relevant HLA type were discriminated by the cumulative frequency of public TCR beta family members in the study cohort and in an independent roughly 400-donor cohort. In the ex vivo response, HLA-C-restricted CMV-specific TCR beta clonotypes were dominant, and in two of eight donors the single most frequent clonotype came from this HLA-C-restricted group.

Sequencing was performed on an Illumina HiSeq 1500. The public reads were reanalyzed by TCRdb: fastp trimming at Q25, MiXCR alignment, in-frame beta chains only. Each record represents a unique CDR3 protein, reported with the most common genes and DNA among its rows. For this sample there are tens of thousands of distinct CDR3 sequences; over 20% appear just once. The ten largest make up over 60% of the sample. Inclusive of the bounding cysteine and phenylalanine, the CDR3 is 14 residues long. Just the 42-base CDR3 DNA is kept, in frame starting at base 1. A distance of 10 bases separates the germline ends of V and J, which lose 3 bases and 4 bases respectively. This clonotype was detected a few times. The specificity of this receptor is unknown. Base qualities are not recorded, but no much larger clone differs from it by a single base.

Sequencing used CD8+ T cells from cultured PBMCs, obtained from culture after CMV antigen stimulation. The chain links TRBV12-3 or TRBV12-4 with TRBJ1-3, with the D segment identity uncertain. The TCR sequence derives from a human donor in good health (CMV status not recorded). Some clones in this sample may be carry-over from other donors' samples. The nucleotide sequence is given as TGTGCCAGCAGTTTTGGGGTGACGGGAAACACCATATATTTT. Translated, this gives CASSFGVTGNTIYF.